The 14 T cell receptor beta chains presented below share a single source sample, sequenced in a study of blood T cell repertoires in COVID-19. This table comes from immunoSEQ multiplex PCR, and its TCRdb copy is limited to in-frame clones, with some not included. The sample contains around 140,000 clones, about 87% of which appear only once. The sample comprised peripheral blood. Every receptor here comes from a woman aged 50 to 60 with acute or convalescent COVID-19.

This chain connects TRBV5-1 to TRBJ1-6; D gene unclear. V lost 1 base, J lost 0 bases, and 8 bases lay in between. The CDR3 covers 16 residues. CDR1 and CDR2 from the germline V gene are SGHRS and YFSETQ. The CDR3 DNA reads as TGCGCCAGCAGCTTGCGTTGGAGCTCCTATAATTCACCCCTCCACTTT. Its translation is CASSLRWSSYNSPLHF.

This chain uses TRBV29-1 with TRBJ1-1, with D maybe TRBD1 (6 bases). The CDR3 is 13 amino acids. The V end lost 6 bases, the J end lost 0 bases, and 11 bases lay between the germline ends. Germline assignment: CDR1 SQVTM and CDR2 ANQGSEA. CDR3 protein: CSVDRPMNTEAFF. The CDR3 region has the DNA TGCAGCGTGGACAGACCTATGAACACTGAAGCTTTCTTT.

The CDR3 here is CASSRQLGSYEQYF. The CDR3 DNA sequence: TGTGCCAGCAGCCGACAGTTGGGCTCCTACGAGCAGTACTTC. The rearrangement uses TRBV14 and TRBJ2-7, with TRBD1 as a possible D gene (5 bases). This CDR3 contains 14 residues. Trimming left V 4 bases short and J 0 bases short, with 10 bases between. CDR1 and CDR2 from the germline V gene are SGHDN and FVKESK.

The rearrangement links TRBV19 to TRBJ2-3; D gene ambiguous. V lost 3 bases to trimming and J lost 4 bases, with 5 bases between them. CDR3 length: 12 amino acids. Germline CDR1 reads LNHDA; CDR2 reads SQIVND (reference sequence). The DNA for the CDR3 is TGTGCCAGTAGTATGTCGGCAGATACGCAGTATTTT. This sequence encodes CASSMSADTQYF.

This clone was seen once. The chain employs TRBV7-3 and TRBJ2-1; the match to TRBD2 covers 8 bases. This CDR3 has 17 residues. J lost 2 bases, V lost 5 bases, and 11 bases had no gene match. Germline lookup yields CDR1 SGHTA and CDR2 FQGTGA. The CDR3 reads CASSPNRPGGTYNEQFF. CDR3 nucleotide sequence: TGTGCCAGCAGCCCTAATCGCCCGGGGGGGACCTACAATGAGCAGTTCTTC.

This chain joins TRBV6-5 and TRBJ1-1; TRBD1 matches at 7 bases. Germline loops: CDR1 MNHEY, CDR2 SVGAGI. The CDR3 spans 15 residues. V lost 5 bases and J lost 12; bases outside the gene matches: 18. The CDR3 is CASSTEEGALIKTFF. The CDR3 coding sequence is TGTGCCAGCAGTACCGAAGAGGGGGCGTTAATTAAGACTTTCTTT.

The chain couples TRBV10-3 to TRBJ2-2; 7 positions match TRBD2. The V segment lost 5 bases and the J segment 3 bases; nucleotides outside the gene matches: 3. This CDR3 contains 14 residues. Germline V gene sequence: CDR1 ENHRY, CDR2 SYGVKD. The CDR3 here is CAISTSVDTGELFF. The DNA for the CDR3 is TGTGCCATCAGTACTAGCGTAGACACCGGGGAGCTGTTTTTT.

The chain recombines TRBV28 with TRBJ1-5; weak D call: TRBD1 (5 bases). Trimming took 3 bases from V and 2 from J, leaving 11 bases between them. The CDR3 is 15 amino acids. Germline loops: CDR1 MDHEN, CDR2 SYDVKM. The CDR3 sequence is CASSFQGQGNQPQHF. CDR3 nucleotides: TGTGCCAGCAGTTTCCAGGGCCAGGGCAATCAGCCCCAGCATTTT.

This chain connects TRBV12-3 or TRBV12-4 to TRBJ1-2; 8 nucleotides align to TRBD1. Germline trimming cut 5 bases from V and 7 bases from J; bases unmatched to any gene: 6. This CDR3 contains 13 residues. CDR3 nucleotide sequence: TGTGCCAGCAGTGATACAGGGGGTGGTGGCTACACCTTC. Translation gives CASSDTGGGGYTF.

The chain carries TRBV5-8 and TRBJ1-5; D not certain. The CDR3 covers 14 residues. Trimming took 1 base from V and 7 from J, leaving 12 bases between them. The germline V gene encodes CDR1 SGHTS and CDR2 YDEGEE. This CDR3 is CASSLRGLEQPQHF. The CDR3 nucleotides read TGTGCCAGCAGCTTGCGAGGGTTAGAGCAGCCCCAGCATTTT.

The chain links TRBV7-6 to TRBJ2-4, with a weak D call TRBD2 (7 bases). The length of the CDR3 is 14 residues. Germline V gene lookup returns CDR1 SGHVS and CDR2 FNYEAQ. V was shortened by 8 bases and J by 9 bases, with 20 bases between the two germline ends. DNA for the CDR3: TGTGCCAGCTCTCCTGGGGGGGCGCGTAGCATTCAGTACTTC. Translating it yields CASSPGGARSIQYF.

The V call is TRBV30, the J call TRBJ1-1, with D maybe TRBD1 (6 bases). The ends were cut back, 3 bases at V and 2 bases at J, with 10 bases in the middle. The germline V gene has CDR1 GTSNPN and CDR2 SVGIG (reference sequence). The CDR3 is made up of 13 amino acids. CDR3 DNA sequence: TGTGCCTGGAGGCGGGGGCTTAACACTGAAGCTTTCTTT. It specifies CAWRRGLNTEAFF.

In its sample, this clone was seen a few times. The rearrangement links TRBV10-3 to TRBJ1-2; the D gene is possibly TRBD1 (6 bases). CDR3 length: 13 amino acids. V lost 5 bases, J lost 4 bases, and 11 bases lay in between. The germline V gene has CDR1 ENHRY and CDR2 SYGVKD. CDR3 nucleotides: TGTGCCATCAGTTACGGGACAATCTATGGCTACACCTTC. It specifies CAISYGTIYGYTF.

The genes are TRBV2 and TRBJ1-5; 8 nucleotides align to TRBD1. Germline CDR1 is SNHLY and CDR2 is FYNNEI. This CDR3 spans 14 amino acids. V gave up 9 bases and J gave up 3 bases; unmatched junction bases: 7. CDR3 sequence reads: CARPGQEYNQPQHF. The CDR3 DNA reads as TGTGCCAGACCGGGACAGGAGTACAATCAGCCCCAGCATTTT.